The 13 T cell receptor beta chains below were found in one sample sequenced in a study of radiotherapy plus CTLA-4 blockade in lung cancer. The method was immunoSEQ multiplex PCR; TCRdb's version includes in-frame clones alone and lacks a portion of them. This sample has around 30,000 clones, with 60% to 85% found just once. The sequenced sample was peripheral blood, obtained from a patient treated with radiotherapy plus ipilimumab. The receptors here all came from a human donor with non-small cell lung cancer that progressed on radiotherapy plus ipilimumab.

This clone has more than one count but fewer than ten. The chain recombines TRBV19 with TRBJ2-2; 11 bases map to TRBD2. The ends lost 3 bases at V and 7 bases at J; junction bases unmatched: 1. The CDR3 sequence is 14 residues long. Germline V gene sequence: CDR1 LNHDA, CDR2 SQIVND (reference sequence). The CDR3 DNA is TGTGCCAGTAGTATCCTAGCGGGGGGCGGGGAGCTGTTTTTT. The encoded protein is CASSILAGGGELFF.

This chain joins TRBV5-5 and TRBJ1-3, with unresolved D. The CDR3 is made up of 11 amino acids. Germline V CDR1 and CDR2: SGHKS, YYEKEE (reference sequence). V was pared by 5 bases and J by 3 bases, with 3 bases between. CDR3 protein: CASRYGNTIYF. The DNA for the CDR3 is TGTGCCAGCAGATATGGAAACACCATATATTTT.

The chain links TRBV4-1 to TRBJ1-1; D is undetermined. From germline, CDR1 is MGHRA and CDR2 YSYEKL. Trimming left V 2 bases short and J 1 base short, with 2 bases between. The CDR3 consists of 12 residues. The CDR3 DNA follows: TGCGCCAGCAGCCAACAGAACACTGAAGCTTTCTTT. Residues: CASSQQNTEAFF.

In its sample, this clone was seen a few times. The V call is TRBV5-1, the J call TRBJ1-1; the D gene is possibly TRBD1 (6 bases). There are 14 residues in the CDR3. Trimming pared 4 bases from V and 7 bases from J, leaving 17 bases between. Germline CDR1 and CDR2: SGHRS and YFSETQ. CDR3: CASSPGQLGSEAFF. CDR3 in DNA: TGCGCCAGCAGCCCCGGACAGTTGGGGAGTGAAGCTTTCTTT.

The chain uses TRBV4-3 and TRBJ2-2, with unresolved D. The V end was cut by 2 bases, the J end by 1 base, with 11 bases between. CDR1 and CDR2 from the germline V gene are LGHNA and YSLEER. The CDR3 runs 16 residues. CDR3 coding DNA: TGCGCCAGCAGCCAAATAGGGTCCGTGAACACCGGGGAGCTGTTTTTT. This encodes CASSQIGSVNTGELFF.

The chain uses TRBV20-1 and TRBJ1-2, with a possible D match to TRBD1 (5 bases). The CDR3 is 11 amino acids. CDR1 is DFQATT, CDR2 SNEGSKA, per germline (reference sequence). The ends were cut back, 6 bases at V and 5 bases at J, with 10 bases in the middle. CDR3 region: CSATGTYGYTF. CDR3 sequence (DNA): TGCAGTGCCACCGGGACTTATGGCTACACCTTC.

The chain recombines TRBV27 with TRBJ1-4, with D maybe TRBD1 (6 bases). Looked up from germline, CDR1 is MNHEY and CDR2 is SMNVEV (reference sequence). The CDR3 length is 15 residues. V dropped 6 bases and J dropped 0 bases, with 11 bases sitting between them. The CDR3 coding sequence is TGTGCCAGCAGATATGGGGGCGCAACTAATGAAAAACTGTTTTTT. The encoded protein is CASRYGGATNEKLFF.

This clone was detected a few times. The chain combines TRBV9 with TRBJ1-5, with D possibly TRBD1 on 5 matching bases. The CDR3 runs 15 residues. Deletions cut 0 bases from V and 2 bases from J, with 9 bases between. Germline assignment: CDR1 SGDLS and CDR2 YYNGEE. The CDR3 loop reads CASSVGQGGNQPQHF. For the CDR3, the DNA is TGTGCCAGCAGCGTAGGGCAGGGAGGCAATCAGCCCCAGCATTTT.

This clone was counted a few times. CDR3 sequence: CASSLAGGLYGYTF. DNA for the CDR3: TGTGCCAGCAGCTTAGCGGGCGGACTCTATGGCTACACCTTC. This chain connects TRBV7-9 to TRBJ1-2, with D unresolved. The CDR3 is 14 residues long. The V end lost 0 bases, the J end lost 4 bases, and 9 bases lay between the germline ends. Germline-derived CDR1 and CDR2 are SEHNR and FQNEAQ (reference sequence). The complete variable domain, with remaining parts taken from reference TRBV7-9 and TRBJ1-2, reads DTGVSQNPRHKITKRGQNVTFRCDPISEHNRLYWYRQTLGQGPEFLTYFQNEAQLEKSRLLSDRFSAERPKGSFSTLEIQRTEQGDSAMYLCASSLAGGLYGYTFGSGTRLTVV.

This clone counts as medium-sized. The chain employs TRBV10-3 and TRBJ2-7, with 10 nucleotides matching TRBD2. The CDR3 has 15 amino acids. V lost 10 bases, J lost 2 bases, and 11 bases stayed unmatched. Germline V CDR1 and CDR2: ENHRY, SYGVKD. The CDR3 DNA sequence: TGTGCCACCGCTGGACTAGCGGATAACCCCTACGAGCAGTACTTC. This sequence encodes CATAGLADNPYEQYF.

On this clone: Within the sample, other DNA sequences also encode this same CDR3. The CDR3 DNA reads TGTGCCAGCAGCGCGCAGGGAAACACTGAAGCTTTCTTT. Translating gives CASSAQGNTEAFF. The chain couples TRBV7-3 to TRBJ1-1; D is possibly TRBD1 (5 bases). V was cut by 5 bases and J by 2 bases, with 9 bases left in between. Per germline, CDR1 SGHTA and CDR2 FQGTGA. The CDR3 runs to 13 residues.

The gene calls are TRBV18 and TRBJ2-3, with a possible D match to TRBD2 (6 bases). Trimming took off 6 bases at V and 1 base at J, with 14 bases between the two ends. Looked up from germline, CDR1 is KGHSH and CDR2 is LQKENI. The CDR3 is 15 residues long. CDR3 DNA: TGTGCCAGCTCGTCAGAACGCGGGGGCACAGATACGCAGTATTTT. This sequence encodes CASSSERGGTDTQYF.

The chain combines TRBV6-1 with TRBJ2-3, with 12 nucleotides matching TRBD1. CDR1 and CDR2 (germline): MNHNS, SASEGT. V lost 5 bases, J lost 2 bases, and 2 bases stayed unmatched. The CDR3 runs to 15 residues. CDR3 protein: CASSMGQGATDTQYF. In nucleotides, the CDR3 is TGTGCCAGCAGTATGGGACAGGGGGCCACAGATACGCAGTATTTT.